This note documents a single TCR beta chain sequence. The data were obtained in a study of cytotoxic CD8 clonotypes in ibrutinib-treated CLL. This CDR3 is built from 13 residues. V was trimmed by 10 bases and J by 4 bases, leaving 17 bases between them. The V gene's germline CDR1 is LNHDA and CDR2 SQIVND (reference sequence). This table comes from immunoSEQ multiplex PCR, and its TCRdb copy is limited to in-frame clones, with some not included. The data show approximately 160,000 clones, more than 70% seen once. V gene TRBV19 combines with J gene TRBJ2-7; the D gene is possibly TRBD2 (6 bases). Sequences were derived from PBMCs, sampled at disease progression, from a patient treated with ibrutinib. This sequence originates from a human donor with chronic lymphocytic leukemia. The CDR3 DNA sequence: TGTGCCACCGAAGCGGGCTGGGGTTACGAGCAGTACTTC. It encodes CATEAGWGYEQYF.